The 20 T cell receptor beta chains below were found in one sample sequenced in a study of T cells in Graves' hyperthyroidism and ophthalmopathy. TCR beta CDR3 regions were amplified from RNA transcripts. An initial round of RT-PCR targeting the TCR CDR3 relied on the HTBI primer set. One entry per CDR3 protein, called by TCRdb with MiXCR from the multiplex PCR reads. The repertoire holds around 490,000 distinct CDR3 sequences, roughly 21% seen once, with less than 55% in the top ten. The sequencing sample was made of blood. The receptors come from a man aged 40-50 years with Graves' ophthalmopathy.

Comment on this clonotype: A much more abundant neighbour one base away suggests this may be a read error. The V call is TRBV20-1, the J call TRBJ2-1; D possibly corresponds to TRBD2 (5 bases). Germline V gene lookup returns CDR1 DFQATT and CDR2 SNEGSKA (reference sequence). Between the trimmed V and J ends, which lost 6 bases and 5 bases, there was a span of 26 bases. The CDR3 is made up of 17 amino acids. CDR3 loop: CSATTWTGGAGNNEQFF. The CDR3 DNA reads as TGCAGTGCCACAACGTGGACTGGCGGAGCAGGAAACAATGAGCAGTTCTTC.

This clonotype was detected only a few times. V gene TRBV28 combines with J gene TRBJ1-1; D remains unclear. The CDR3 loop spans 14 amino acids. Germline loops: CDR1 MDHEN, CDR2 SYDVKM. V lost 2 bases and J lost 1, with 8 bases in between. As DNA, the CDR3 is TGTGCCAGCAGTTTACTCTACCCGAACACTGAAGCTTTCTTT. Protein product: CASSLLYPNTEAFF.

The V gene is TRBV19, the J gene TRBJ1-1, with D unclear. The V gene's germline CDR1 is LNHDA and CDR2 SQIVND (reference sequence). The V and J ends lost 6 bases and 5 bases respectively, with 19 bases between them. This CDR3 is 15 amino acids long. CDR3 amino acids: CASSYPSGGRTEAFF. DNA of the CDR3: TGTGCCAGTAGCTACCCCTCTGGAGGGAGGACTGAAGCTTTCTTT.

V and J are TRBV13 and TRBJ2-2; 9 nucleotides line up with TRBD1. There are 16 residues in the CDR3. Germline lookup yields CDR1 PRHDT and CDR2 FYEKMQ (reference sequence). V lost 5 bases and J lost 6; bases outside the gene matches: 10. CDR3 nucleotides: TGTGCCAGCAGCCTGGGGAGACAGGGGGGAGCCGGGGAGCTGTTTTTT. As protein: CASSLGRQGGAGELFF.

This clonotype was seen more than once but under ten times. The J gene is TRBJ2-7, the V gene TRBV6-1, with TRBD2 matching 10 bases. The CDR3 spans 18 residues. The germline V gene has CDR1 MNHNS and CDR2 SASEGT. With 5 bases clipped from V and 0 bases from J, the junction kept 13 bases outside the gene matches. The CDR3 is CASSYGLADLRSSYEQYF. The DNA of the CDR3 is TGTGCCAGCAGTTATGGACTAGCGGACCTTCGGAGCTCCTACGAGCAGTACTTC.

The rearrangement joins TRBV20-1 to TRBJ2-7; 8 bases agree with TRBD2. The CDR3 loop spans 16 amino acids. Per germline, CDR1 DFQATT and CDR2 SNEGSKA (reference sequence). After removal of 3 bases from V and 5 bases from J, the junction contained 15 bases not matched to a gene. The CDR3 nucleotides read TGCAGTGCTAGGGTTTTCTCGGCTAGCGGGTCTGACGAGCAGTACTTC. It yields the protein CSARVFSASGSDEQYF.

The chain has TRBV11-2 and TRBJ1-2; 9 positions match TRBD1. V dropped 4 bases and J dropped 4; count of bases not matched to a gene: 7. This CDR3 contains 15 residues. Germline CDR1 SGHAT, CDR2 FQNNGV. The CDR3 DNA follows: TGTGCCAGCAGCTCGACAGGGGGTCCCTCCTATGGCTACACCTTC. Its protein product is CASSSTGGPSYGYTF.

This clonotype has at least ten counts. The chain employs TRBV20-1 and TRBJ2-7; 7 bases are a match to TRBD1. Germline CDR1 is DFQATT and CDR2 is SNEGSKA (reference sequence). The CDR3 length is 15 residues. Trimming at V came to 0 bases and at J to 1 base, leaving 6 bases not matched to a gene. CDR3 sequence (DNA): TGCAGTGCTAGAGATCAACAGGGGAAATCCTACGAGCAGTACTTC. This gives the protein CSARDQQGKSYEQYF.

J is TRBJ1-5 and V is TRBV6-1; D is ambiguous. This CDR3 is built from 16 residues. V was trimmed by 4 bases and J by 4 bases, leaving 17 bases between them. Germline V lookup: CDR1 MNHNS, CDR2 SASEGT. CDR3 nucleotide sequence: TGTGCCAGCAGTGTTGCGAACGGCCTTCCTAATCAGCCCCAGCATTTT. This codes for CASSVANGLPNQPQHF.

Many counts were recorded for this clonotype. The CDR3 nucleotides read TGTGCCAGCAGTTTCCGCTCCCTCAGTGTCCCCCAGTACTTC. Translation: CASSFRSLSVPQYF. V and J are TRBV27 and TRBJ2-5; no clear D. The V gene's germline CDR1 is MNHEY and CDR2 SMNVEV (reference sequence). The CDR3 length is 14 residues. V was clipped by 3 bases and J by 9 bases, with 17 bases between them.

This clonotype was counted only a few times. The chain joins TRBV9 to TRBJ2-6; 8 nucleotides align to TRBD2. The germline gives CDR1 SGDLS, CDR2 YYNGEE. V shed 0 bases and J 2 bases; nucleotides not matched to a gene: 4. This CDR3 is 17 amino acids long. In DNA form, the CDR3 reads TGTGCCAGCAGCGTAGCGAGCGGGAGTACTGGGGCCAACGTCCTGACTTTC. Amino acids: CASSVASGSTGANVLTF. The whole variable domain, remainder taken from reference TRBV9 and TRBJ2-6, is DSGVTQTPKHLITATGQRVTLRCSPRSGDLSVYWYQQSLDQGLQFLIQYYNGEERAKGNILERFSAQQFPDLHSELNLSSLELGDSALYFCASSVASGSTGANVLTFGAGSRLTVL.

The chain joins TRBV28 to TRBJ2-1, with 16 bases identical to TRBD2. This CDR3 has 16 residues. The V gene end was trimmed by 5 bases and the J gene end by 15 bases; junction bases not matched to a gene: 13. Looked up from germline, CDR1 is MDHEN and CDR2 is SYDVKM. In DNA, the CDR3 is TGTGCCAGCAGTCCTACCGGGACTAGCGGGAGGGCCGGTCCGTTCTTC. Protein sequence: CASSPTGTSGRAGPFF.

Turning to this clonotype: It may be a read error: a sequence one base away is much more abundant. The chain recombines TRBV24-1 with TRBJ2-2; 7 bases line up with TRBD1. The germline V gene has CDR1 KGHDR and CDR2 SFDVKD. The CDR3 length is 16 residues. The CDR3 reads CATSDAGTENTRELFF. CDR3 DNA sequence: TGTGCCACCAGTGACGCCGGGACAGAGAACACCAGGGAGCTGTTTTTT.

The V call is TRBV7-9, the J call TRBJ2-7; D is uncertain. Germline-derived CDR1 and CDR2 are SEHNR and FQNEAQ (reference sequence). This CDR3 is 14 amino acids long. Trimming removed 5 bases at V and 5 bases at J, with 16 bases between. Here the CDR3 reads CASSPRWGGNEQYF. The DNA of the CDR3 is TGTGCCAGCAGCCCCCGTTGGGGTGGGAACGAGCAGTACTTC.

This CDR3 reads CASSLWRGAYEQYF. The DNA for the CDR3 is TGTGCCAGCAGCTTATGGAGGGGCGCCTACGAGCAGTACTTC. The chain joins TRBV11-2 to TRBJ2-7, with D maybe TRBD2 (6 bases). V lost 2 bases to trimming and J lost 2 bases, with 10 bases between them. This CDR3 has 14 amino acids. Germline V gene sequence: CDR1 SGHAT, CDR2 FQNNGV.

This clonotype appeared a few times. The genes are TRBV30 and TRBJ2-5; D is unresolved. Looked up from germline, CDR1 is GTSNPN and CDR2 is SVGIG (reference sequence). CDR3 length equals 14 residues. Between the trimmed V and J ends, which lost 0 bases and 4 bases, there was a span of 12 bases. The CDR3 DNA follows: TGTGCCTGGAGTGTACTGGGGTCGGGAGAGACCCAGTACTTC. This translates into CAWSVLGSGETQYF.

This clonotype has a count of ten or more. CDR3 DNA sequence: TGTGCCTGGAGTGAAGGACCCCGCGGGGAGACCCAGTACTTC. Translation: CAWSEGPRGETQYF. J is TRBJ2-5 and V is TRBV30; tentative D call: TRBD2 (5 bases). Germline CDR1 and CDR2: GTSNPN and SVGIG (reference sequence). This CDR3 has 14 residues. V lost 1 base and J 5 bases, leaving 14 bases between the germline ends.

This clonotype was observed a few times. The V call is TRBV30, the J call TRBJ2-7, with D possibly TRBD2 on 5 matching bases. V lost 4 bases and J 10 bases, leaving 17 bases between the germline ends. The CDR3 length is 12 residues. Per germline, CDR1 GTSNPN and CDR2 SVGIG (reference sequence). CDR3 nucleotide sequence: TGTGCCTGGAATGTCATAGGTGGGAGACAGTACTTC. Translating gives CAWNVIGGRQYF.

This clonotype was found once. One base away lies a much larger clone, so this may be a sequencing read error. This CDR3 is missing its conserved last phenylalanine or tryptophan, likely due to a read error. V and J are TRBV6-1 and TRBJ1-1; the match to TRBD1 covers 9 bases. CDR3 length: 17 amino acids. Germline V gene sequence: CDR1 MNHNS, CDR2 SASEGT. Trimming at V came to 4 bases and at J to 5 bases, leaving 14 bases not matched to a gene. The CDR3 nucleotides read TGTGCCAGCAGTGGGAGGGGGCACAGGGGGCAGAGAACTGAAGCTTTCCTT. Its translation is CASSGRGHRGQRTEAFL.

This clonotype was detected ten times or more. The chain uses TRBV7-2 and TRBJ2-1; the match to TRBD2 covers 7 bases. Germline-derived CDR1 and CDR2 are SGHTA and FQGNSA. The CDR3 consists of 13 residues. Trimming took 5 bases from V and 5 from J; bases not matched to a gene: 3. As DNA, the CDR3 is TGTGCCAGCAGCGGGAGGGTCAACAATGAGCAGTTCTTC. It is translated as CASSGRVNNEQFF.